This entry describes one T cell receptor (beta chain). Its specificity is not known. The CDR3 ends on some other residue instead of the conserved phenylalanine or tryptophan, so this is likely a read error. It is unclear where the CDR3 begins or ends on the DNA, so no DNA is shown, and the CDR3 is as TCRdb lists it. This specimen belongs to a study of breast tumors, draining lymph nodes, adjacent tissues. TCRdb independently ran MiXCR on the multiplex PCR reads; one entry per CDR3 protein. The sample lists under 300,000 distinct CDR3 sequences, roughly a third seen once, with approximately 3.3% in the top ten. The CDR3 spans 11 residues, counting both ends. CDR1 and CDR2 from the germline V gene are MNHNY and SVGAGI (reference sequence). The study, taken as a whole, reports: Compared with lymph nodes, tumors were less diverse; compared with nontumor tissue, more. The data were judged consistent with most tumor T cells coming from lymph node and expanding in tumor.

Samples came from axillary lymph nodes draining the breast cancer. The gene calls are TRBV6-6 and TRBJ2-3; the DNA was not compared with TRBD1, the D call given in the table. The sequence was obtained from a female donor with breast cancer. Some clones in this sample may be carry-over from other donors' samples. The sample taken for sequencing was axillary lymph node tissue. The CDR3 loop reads CASSRGTADNY.